Presented here are 3 T cell receptor beta chains from one specimen sequenced in a study of blood T cell repertoires in COVID-19. The data were produced by immunoSEQ multiplex PCR, yet TCRdb's version contains in-frame clones alone and is incomplete. The repertoire holds 250,000 or so clones, around 90% seen once, with roughly 0.89% in the top ten. Input material: peripheral blood. These receptors came from a man aged 25 to 40 with COVID-19, enrolled during active disease.

This clone was seen a single time. V is TRBV19 and J is TRBJ1-2; the D is unclear. The V and J ends lost 3 bases and 6 bases respectively, with 8 bases between them. Per germline, CDR1 LNHDA and CDR2 SQIVND (reference sequence). The CDR3 length is 12 residues. The CDR3 here is CASSIGGNGYTF. Written as DNA, the CDR3 is TGTGCCAGTAGTATCGGAGGGAATGGCTACACCTTC.

The chain couples TRBV6-5 to TRBJ2-3; D may be TRBD2 (6 bases). V was trimmed by 2 bases and J by 0 bases, leaving 12 bases between them. The germline gives CDR1 MNHEY, CDR2 SVGAGI. The CDR3 covers 16 residues. The CDR3 loop reads CASSYVGGKSTDTQYF. CDR3 sequence (DNA): TGTGCCAGCAGTTACGTCGGGGGTAAGAGCACAGATACGCAGTATTTT.

The chain employs TRBV15 and TRBJ2-1; tentatively, D is TRBD2 (5 bases). The CDR3 runs 13 residues. Germline V gene sequence: CDR1 LNHNV, CDR2 YYDKDF (reference sequence). With 5 bases removed from V and 4 bases from J, the gap between germline ends came to 9 bases. The CDR3 loop reads CATSGGPYNEQFF. The CDR3 DNA reads TGTGCCACCAGCGGCGGGCCGTACAATGAGCAGTTCTTC.